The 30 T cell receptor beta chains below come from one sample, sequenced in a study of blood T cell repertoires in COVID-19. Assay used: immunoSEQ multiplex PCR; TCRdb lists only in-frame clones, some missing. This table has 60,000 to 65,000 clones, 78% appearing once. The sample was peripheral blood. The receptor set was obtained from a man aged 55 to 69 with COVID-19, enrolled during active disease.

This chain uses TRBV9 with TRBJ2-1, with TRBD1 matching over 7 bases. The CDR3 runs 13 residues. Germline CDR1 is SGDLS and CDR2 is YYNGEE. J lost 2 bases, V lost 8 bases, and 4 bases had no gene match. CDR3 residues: CARVGGPYNEQFF. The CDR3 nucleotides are TGTGCCAGGGTAGGGGGCCCCTACAATGAGCAGTTCTTC.

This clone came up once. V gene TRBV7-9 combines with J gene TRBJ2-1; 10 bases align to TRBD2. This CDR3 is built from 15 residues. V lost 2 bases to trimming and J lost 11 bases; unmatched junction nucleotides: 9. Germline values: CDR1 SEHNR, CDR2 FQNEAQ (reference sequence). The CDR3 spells CASSLRTSGLNQQFF. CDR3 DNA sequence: TGTGCCAGCAGCTTACGGACTAGCGGACTAAATCAGCAGTTCTTC.

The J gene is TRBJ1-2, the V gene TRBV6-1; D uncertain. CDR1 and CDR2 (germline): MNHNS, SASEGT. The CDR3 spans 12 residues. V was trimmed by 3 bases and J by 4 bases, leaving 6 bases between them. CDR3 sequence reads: CASSDRFYGYTF. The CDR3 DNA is TGTGCCAGCAGTGACCGTTTCTATGGCTACACCTTC.

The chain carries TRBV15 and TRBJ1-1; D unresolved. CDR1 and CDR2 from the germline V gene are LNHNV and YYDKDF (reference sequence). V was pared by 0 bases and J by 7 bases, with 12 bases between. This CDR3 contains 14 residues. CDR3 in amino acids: CATSRDHEQDEAFF. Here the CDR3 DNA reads TGTGCCACCAGCAGAGATCACGAGCAGGATGAAGCTTTCTTT.

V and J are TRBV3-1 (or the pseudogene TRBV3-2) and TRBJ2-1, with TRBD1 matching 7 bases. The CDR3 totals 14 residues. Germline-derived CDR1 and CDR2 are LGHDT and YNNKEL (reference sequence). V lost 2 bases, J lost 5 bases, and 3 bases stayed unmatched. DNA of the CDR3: TGTGCCAGCAGCCAAAGGGACAGAAACAATGAGCAGTTCTTC. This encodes CASSQRDRNNEQFF.

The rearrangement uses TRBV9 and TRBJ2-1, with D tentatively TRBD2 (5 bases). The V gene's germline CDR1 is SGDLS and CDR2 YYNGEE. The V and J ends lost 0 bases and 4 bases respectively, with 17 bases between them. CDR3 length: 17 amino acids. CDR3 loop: CASSVGPSVGGYNEQFF. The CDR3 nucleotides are TGTGCCAGCAGCGTAGGCCCATCGGTGGGCGGGTACAATGAGCAGTTCTTC. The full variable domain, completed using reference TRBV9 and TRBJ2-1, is DSGVTQTPKHLITATGQRVTLRCSPRSGDLSVYWYQQSLDQGLQFLIQYYNGEERAKGNILERFSAQQFPDLHSELNLSSLELGDSALYFCASSVGPSVGGYNEQFFGPGTRLTVL.

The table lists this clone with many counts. In DNA, the CDR3 is TGTGCCAGCAGCTCGACTAGATCTGGGGCCAACGTCCTGACTTTC. It is translated as CASSSTRSGANVLTF. This chain uses TRBV2 with TRBJ2-6; possible D gene TRBD2, 6 bases. CDR1 SNHLY and CDR2 FYNNEI come from the germline V gene. The V gene lost 6 bases and the J gene lost 1 base, with 10 bases spanning the gap. The CDR3 extends over 15 amino acids.

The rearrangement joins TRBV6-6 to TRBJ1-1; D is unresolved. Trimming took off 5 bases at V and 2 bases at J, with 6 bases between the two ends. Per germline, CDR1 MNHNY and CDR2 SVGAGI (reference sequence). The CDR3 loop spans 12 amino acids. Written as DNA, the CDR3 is TGTGCCAGCAGTCAGCGTAACACTGAAGCTTTCTTT. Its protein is CASSQRNTEAFF.

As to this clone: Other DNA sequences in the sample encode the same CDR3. The CDR3 loop is CASSEGQFYGYTF. The CDR3 nucleotides read TGTGCCAGCAGTGAGGGACAGTTCTATGGCTACACCTTC. The rearrangement joins TRBV28 to TRBJ1-2, with 7 bases lining up with TRBD1. V dropped 5 bases and J dropped 4; count of bases not matched to a gene: 4. From germline, CDR1 is MDHEN and CDR2 SYDVKM. The CDR3 sequence is 13 residues long.

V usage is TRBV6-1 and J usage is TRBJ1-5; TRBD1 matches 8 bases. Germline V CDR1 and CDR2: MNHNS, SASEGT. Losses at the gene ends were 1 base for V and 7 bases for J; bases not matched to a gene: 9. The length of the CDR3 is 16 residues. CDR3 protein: CASSEGTGSTKQPQHF. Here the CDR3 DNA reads TGTGCCAGCAGTGAAGGGACAGGGTCAACAAAGCAGCCCCAGCATTTT.

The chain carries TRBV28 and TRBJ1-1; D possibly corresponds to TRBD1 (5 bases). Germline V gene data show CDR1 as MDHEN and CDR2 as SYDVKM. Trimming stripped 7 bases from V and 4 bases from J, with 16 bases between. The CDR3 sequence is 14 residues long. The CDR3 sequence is CASTPLGEGTEAFF. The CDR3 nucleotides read TGTGCCAGCACCCCGTTGGGGGAGGGCACTGAAGCTTTCTTT.

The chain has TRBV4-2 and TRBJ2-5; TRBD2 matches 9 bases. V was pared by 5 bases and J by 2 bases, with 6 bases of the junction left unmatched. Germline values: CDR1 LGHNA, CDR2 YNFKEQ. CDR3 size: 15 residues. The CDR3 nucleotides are TGTGCCAGCAGCGAGACTAGCGGAAAACAAGAGACCCAGTACTTC. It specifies CASSETSGKQETQYF.

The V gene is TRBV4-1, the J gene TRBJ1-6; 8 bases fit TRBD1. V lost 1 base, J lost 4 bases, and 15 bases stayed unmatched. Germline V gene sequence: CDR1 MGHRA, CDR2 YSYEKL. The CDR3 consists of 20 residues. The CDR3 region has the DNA TGCGCCAGCAGCCAAGCAGGGGCAGGGGGCCTACTATCGTATAATTCACCCCTCCACTTT. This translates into CASSQAGAGGLLSYNSPLHF.

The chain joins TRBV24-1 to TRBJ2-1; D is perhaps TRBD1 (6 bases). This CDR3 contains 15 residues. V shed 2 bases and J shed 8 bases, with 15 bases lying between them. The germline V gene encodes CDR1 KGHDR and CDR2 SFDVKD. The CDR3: CATSDSSPEGDEQFF. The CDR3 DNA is TGTGCCACCAGTGATTCATCTCCCGAGGGGGATGAGCAGTTCTTC.

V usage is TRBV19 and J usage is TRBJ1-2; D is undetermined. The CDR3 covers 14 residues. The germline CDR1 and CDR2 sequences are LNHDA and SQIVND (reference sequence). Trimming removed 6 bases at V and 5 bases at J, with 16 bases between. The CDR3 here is CASSTGQKWYGYTF. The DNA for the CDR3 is TGTGCCAGTAGCACTGGGCAGAAGTGGTATGGCTACACCTTC.

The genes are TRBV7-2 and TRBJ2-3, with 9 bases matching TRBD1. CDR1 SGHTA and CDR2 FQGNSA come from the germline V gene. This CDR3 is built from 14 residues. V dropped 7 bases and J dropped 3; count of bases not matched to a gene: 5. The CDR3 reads CASNPQGATDTQYF. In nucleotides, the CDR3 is TGTGCCAGCAACCCACAGGGGGCGACAGATACGCAGTATTTT. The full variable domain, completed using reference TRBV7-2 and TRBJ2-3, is GAGVSQSPSNKVTEKGKDVELRCDPISGHTALYWYRQSLGQGLEFLIYFQGNSAPDKSGLPSDRFSAERTGGSVSTLTIQRTQQEDSAVYLCASNPQGATDTQYFGPGTRLTVL.

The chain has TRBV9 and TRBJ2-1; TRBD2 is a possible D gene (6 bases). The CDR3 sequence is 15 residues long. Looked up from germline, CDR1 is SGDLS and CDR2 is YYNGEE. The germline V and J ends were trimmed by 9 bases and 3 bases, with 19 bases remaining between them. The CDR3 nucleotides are TGTGCCACCAACCCTGACGGGGACTTCTACAATGAGCAGTTCTTC. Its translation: CATNPDGDFYNEQFF.

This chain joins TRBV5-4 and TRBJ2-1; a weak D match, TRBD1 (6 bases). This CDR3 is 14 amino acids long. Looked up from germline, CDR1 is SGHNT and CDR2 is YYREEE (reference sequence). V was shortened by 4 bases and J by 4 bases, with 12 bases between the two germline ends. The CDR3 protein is CASSPDSVYNEQFF. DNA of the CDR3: TGTGCCAGCAGCCCGGACAGCGTATACAATGAGCAGTTCTTC. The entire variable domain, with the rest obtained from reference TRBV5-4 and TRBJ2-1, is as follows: ETGVTQSPTHLIKTRGQQVTLRCSSQSGHNTVSWYQQALGQGPQFIFQYYREEENGRGNFPPRFSGLQFPNYSSELNVNALELDDSALYLCASSPDSVYNEQFFGPGTRLTVL.

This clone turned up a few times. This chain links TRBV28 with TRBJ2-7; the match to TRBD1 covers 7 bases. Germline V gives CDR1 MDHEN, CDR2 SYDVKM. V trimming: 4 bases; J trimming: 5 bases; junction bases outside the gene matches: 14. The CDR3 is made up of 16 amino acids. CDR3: CASSSLRQGVFNEQYF. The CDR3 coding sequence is TGTGCCAGCAGTTCTCTAAGACAGGGTGTCTTTAACGAGCAGTACTTC. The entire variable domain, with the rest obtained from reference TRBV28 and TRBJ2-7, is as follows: DVKVTQSSRYLVKRTGEKVFLECVQDMDHENMFWYRQDPGLGLRLIYFSYDVKMKEKGDIPEGYSVSREKKERFSLILESASTNQTSMYLCASSSLRQGVFNEQYFGPGTRLTVT.

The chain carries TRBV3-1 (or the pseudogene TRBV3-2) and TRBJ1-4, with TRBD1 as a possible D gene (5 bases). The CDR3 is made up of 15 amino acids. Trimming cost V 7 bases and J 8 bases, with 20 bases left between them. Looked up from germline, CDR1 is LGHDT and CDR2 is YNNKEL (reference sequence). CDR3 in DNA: TGTGCCAGCACGCAAGAAGGCGAACGGGGGGAAAAACTGTTTTTT. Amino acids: CASTQEGERGEKLFF.

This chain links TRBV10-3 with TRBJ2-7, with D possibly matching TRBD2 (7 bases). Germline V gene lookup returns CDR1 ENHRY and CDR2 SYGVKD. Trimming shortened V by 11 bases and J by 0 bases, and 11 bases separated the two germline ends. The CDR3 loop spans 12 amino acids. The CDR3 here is CAGGASSYEQYF. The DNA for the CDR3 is TGTGCCGGGGGGGCTAGCTCCTACGAGCAGTACTTC.

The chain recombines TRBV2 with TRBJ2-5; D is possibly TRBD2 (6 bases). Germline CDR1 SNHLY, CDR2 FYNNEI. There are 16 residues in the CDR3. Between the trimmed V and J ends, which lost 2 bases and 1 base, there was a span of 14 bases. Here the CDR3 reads CASSESGGTFQETQYF. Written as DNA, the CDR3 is TGTGCCAGCAGTGAATCTGGCGGGACCTTCCAAGAGACCCAGTACTTC.

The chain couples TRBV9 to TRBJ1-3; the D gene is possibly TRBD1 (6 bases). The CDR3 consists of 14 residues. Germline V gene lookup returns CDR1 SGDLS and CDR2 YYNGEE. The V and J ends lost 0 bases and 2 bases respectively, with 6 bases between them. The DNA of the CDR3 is TGTGCCAGCAGCGTAGGGGGGCCTGGAAACACCATATATTTT. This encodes CASSVGGPGNTIYF. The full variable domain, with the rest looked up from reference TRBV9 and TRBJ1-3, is DSGVTQTPKHLITATGQRVTLRCSPRSGDLSVYWYQQSLDQGLQFLIQYYNGEERAKGNILERFSAQQFPDLHSELNLSSLELGDSALYFCASSVGGPGNTIYFGEGSWLTVV.

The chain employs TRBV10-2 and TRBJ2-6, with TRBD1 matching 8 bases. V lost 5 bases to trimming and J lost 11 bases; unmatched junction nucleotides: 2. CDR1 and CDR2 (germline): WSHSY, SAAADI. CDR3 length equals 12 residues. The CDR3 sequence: CASSSGGHVLTF. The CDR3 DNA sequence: TGCGCCAGCAGTTCAGGGGGCCACGTCCTGACTTTC.

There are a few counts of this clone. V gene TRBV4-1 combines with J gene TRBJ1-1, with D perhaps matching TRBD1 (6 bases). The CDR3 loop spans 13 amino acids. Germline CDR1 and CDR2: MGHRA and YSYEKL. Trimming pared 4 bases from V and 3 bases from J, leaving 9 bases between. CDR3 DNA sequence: TGCGCCAGCAGCCGACAGGTGGACACTGAAGCTTTCTTT. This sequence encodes CASSRQVDTEAFF.

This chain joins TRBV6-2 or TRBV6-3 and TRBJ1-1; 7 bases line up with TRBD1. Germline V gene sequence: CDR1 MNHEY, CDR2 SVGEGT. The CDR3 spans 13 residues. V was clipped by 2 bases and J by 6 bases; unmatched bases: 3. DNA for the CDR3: TGTGCCAGCAGTTACGGCAGGGGGTCTGAAGCTTTCTTT. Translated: CASSYGRGSEAFF.

CDR3 coding DNA: TGTGCCAGCAGTGACAGCAGAAACTATGGCTACACCTTC. Amino acids: CASSDSRNYGYTF. J is TRBJ1-2 and V is TRBV7-9; D perhaps matches TRBD1 (5 bases). CDR1 and CDR2 from the germline V gene are SEHNR and FQNEAQ (reference sequence). The V gene lost 6 bases and the J gene lost 2 bases, with 10 bases spanning the gap. There are 13 residues in the CDR3.

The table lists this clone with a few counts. CDR3 DNA sequence: TGTGCCAGCAGCCTTGGACTAGCGGGGATTTACGGGGAGCTGTTTTTT. Translated, it gives CASSLGLAGIYGELFF. The V and J genes are TRBV3-1 (or the pseudogene TRBV3-2) and TRBJ2-2, with 12 bases identical to TRBD2. The CDR3 contains 16 residues. J lost 7 bases, V lost 4 bases, and 7 bases had no gene match. The germline CDR1 and CDR2 sequences are LGHDT and YNNKEL (reference sequence).

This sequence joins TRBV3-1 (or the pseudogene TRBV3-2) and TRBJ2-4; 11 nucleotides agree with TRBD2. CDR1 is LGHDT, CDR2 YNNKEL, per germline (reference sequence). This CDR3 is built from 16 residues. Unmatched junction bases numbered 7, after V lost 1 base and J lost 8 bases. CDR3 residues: CASSQVAGGPGYIQYF. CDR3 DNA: TGTGCCAGCAGCCAAGTAGCGGGAGGGCCGGGTTACATTCAGTACTTC.

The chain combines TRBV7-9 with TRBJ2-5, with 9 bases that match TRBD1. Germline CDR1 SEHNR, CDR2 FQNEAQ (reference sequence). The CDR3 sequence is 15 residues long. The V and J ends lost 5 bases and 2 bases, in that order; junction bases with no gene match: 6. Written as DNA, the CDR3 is TGTGCCAGCAGCCCAAAGGACAGGGGACAAGAGACCCAGTACTTC. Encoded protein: CASSPKDRGQETQYF.